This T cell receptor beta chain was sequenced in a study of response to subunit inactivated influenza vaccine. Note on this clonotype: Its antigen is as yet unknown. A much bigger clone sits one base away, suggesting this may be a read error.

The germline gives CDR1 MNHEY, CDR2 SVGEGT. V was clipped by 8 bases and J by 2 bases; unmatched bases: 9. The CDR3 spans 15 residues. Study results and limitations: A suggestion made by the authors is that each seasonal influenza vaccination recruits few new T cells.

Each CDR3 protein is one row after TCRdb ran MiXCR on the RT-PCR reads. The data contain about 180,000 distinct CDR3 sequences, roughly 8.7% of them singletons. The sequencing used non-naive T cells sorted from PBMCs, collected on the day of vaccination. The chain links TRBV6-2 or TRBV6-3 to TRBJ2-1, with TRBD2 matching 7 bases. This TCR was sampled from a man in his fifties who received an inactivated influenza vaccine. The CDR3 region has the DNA TGTGCCAGCGAAAGGAGGGAGGGACCCTACAATGAGCAGTTCTTC. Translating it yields CASERREGPYNEQFF.